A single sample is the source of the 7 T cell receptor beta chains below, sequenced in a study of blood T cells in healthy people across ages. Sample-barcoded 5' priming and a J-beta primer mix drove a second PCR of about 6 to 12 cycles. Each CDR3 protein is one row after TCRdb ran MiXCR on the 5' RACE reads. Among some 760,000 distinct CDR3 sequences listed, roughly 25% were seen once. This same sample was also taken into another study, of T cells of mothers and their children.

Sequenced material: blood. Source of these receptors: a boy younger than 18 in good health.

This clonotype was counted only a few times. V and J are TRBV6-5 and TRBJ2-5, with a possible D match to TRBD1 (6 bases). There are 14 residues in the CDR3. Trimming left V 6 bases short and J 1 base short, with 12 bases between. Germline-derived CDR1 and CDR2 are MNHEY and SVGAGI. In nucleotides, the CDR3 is TGTGCCAGCAGACCACAGGGAAGCCAAGAGACCCAGTACTTC. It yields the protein CASRPQGSQETQYF.

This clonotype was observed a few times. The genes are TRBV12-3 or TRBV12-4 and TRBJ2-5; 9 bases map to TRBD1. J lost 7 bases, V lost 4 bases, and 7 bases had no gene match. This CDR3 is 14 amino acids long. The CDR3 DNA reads TGTGCCAGCAGTTGGGACAGGGTCCCATGGACCCAGTACTTC. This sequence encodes CASSWDRVPWTQYF.

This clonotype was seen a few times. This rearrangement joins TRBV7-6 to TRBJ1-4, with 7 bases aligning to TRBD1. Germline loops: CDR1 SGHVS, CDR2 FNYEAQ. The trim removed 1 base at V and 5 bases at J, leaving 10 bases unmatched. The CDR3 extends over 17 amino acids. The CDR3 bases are TGTGCCAGCAGCTTAGATGTAAACGACAGGGAGAATGAAAAACTGTTTTTT. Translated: CASSLDVNDRENEKLFF.

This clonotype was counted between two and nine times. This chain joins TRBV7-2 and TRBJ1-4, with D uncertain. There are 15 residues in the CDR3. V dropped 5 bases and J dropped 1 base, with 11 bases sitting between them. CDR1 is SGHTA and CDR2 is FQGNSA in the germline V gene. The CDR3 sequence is CASSPRGLTNEKLFF. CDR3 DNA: TGTGCCAGCAGCCCGCGAGGGCTAACTAATGAAAAACTGTTTTTT.

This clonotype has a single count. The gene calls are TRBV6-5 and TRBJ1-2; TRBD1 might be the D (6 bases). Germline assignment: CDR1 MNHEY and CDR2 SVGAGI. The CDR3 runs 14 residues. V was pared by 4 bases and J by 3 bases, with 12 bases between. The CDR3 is CASSFTGLDYGYTF. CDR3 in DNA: TGTGCCAGCAGTTTCACAGGGCTGGACTATGGCTACACCTTC.

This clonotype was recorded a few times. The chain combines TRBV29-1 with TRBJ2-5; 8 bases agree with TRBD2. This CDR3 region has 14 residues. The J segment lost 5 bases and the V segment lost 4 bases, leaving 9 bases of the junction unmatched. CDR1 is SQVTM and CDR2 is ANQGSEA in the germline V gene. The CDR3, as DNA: TGCAGCGTTGTATCCAGCGGGAGTTGGGAGACCCAGTACTTC. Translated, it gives CSVVSSGSWETQYF.

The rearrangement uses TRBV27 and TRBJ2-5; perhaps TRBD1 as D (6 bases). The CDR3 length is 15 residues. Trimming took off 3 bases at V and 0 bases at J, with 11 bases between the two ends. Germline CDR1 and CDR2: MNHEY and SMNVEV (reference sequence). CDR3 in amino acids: CASSFVGAYQETQYF. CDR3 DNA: TGTGCCAGCAGTTTCGTGGGGGCCTACCAAGAGACCCAGTACTTC.